This TCR beta chain was found in a study of PD-1 blockade in mismatch repair-deficient tumors. Germline CDR1 and CDR2: MNHEY and SVGAGI. The CDR3 is 15 amino acids. Trimming took 5 bases from V and 2 from J; bases not matched to a gene: 3. Method: immunoSEQ multiplex PCR; TCRdb's copy keeps in-frame clones and lacks some. The sample contains some 130,000 clones, almost 90% of which appear only once. The receptor comes from an adult with mismatch repair-deficient cancer. The V call is TRBV6-5, the J call TRBJ2-1; 10 positions match TRBD2. Specimen: peripheral blood, collected roughly 70 weeks after starting pembrolizumab. For the CDR3, the DNA is TGTGCCAGCAGTCCGAGCGGGAGGGCCTACAATGAGCAGTTCTTC. Its translation: CASSPSGRAYNEQFF.